The following is a T cell receptor beta chain sequence with its context. The entry originates in a study of cytomegalovirus exposure and HLA in healthy donors. The study ran its PCR with 60 Vbeta and 13 Jbeta primers. Libraries were prepared by immunoSEQ multiplex PCR; TCRdb keeps only in-frame clonotypes and omits some of them. The sample includes some 65,000 clones, around four fifths of them seen just once. This receptor was identified in a girl under 18 in good health and CMV-seropositive. What was sequenced was PBMCs.

CDR3 nucleotide sequence: TGTGCCTGGCGGGCCTACAATGAGCAGTTCTTC. It encodes CAWRAYNEQFF. The chain couples TRBV30 to TRBJ2-1; D gene uncertain. V was pared by 5 bases and J by 2 bases, with 4 bases between. CDR3 length: 11 amino acids. The germline CDR1 and CDR2 sequences are GTSNPN and SVGIG (reference sequence).